These 30 T cell receptor beta chains were sequenced from one sample in a study of siplizumab effects on memory and regulatory T cells. Clones were sequenced by immunoSEQ multiplex PCR, and TCRdb holds only the in-frame ones, with some missing. Of about 120,000 clones in the sample, about 94% were seen once. Sequencing was done on a sample of non-Treg CD4+ T cells sorted from blood. The source of these receptors is a human donor in good health.

CDR3 region: CASSQAGAGRADTQYF. CDR3 DNA: TGCGCCAGCAGCCAAGCAGGGGCAGGGAGGGCAGATACGCAGTATTTT. The chain employs TRBV4-1 and TRBJ2-3; TRBD2 is a possible D gene (7 bases). The ends were cut back, 1 base at V and 4 bases at J, with 15 bases in the middle. The V gene's germline CDR1 is MGHRA and CDR2 YSYEKL. The CDR3 covers 16 residues.

This chain uses TRBV25-1 with TRBJ2-3, with a possible D match to TRBD2 (5 bases). V was shortened by 6 bases and J by 6 bases, with 16 bases between the two germline ends. Germline lookup yields CDR1 MGHDK and CDR2 SYGVNS. CDR3 length: 14 residues. DNA for the CDR3: TGTGCCAGCAGACGCGAGGGAACCAGGGATACGCAGTATTTT. Its protein product is CASRREGTRDTQYF.

The J gene is TRBJ2-3, the V gene TRBV5-1; D perhaps matches TRBD2 (5 bases). The CDR3 runs 16 residues. V was cut by 0 bases and J by 1 base, with 12 bases left in between. Germline V gene lookup returns CDR1 SGHRS and CDR2 YFSETQ. CDR3 region: CASSLDGSQGTDTQYF. The CDR3 DNA sequence: TGCGCCAGCAGCTTGGATGGGAGTCAGGGCACAGATACGCAGTATTTT.

This chain uses TRBV15 with TRBJ2-7, with D possibly TRBD1 on 5 matching bases. V dropped 1 base and J dropped 6 bases, with 10 bases sitting between them. Germline CDR1 reads LNHNV; CDR2 reads YYDKDF (reference sequence). This CDR3 is built from 13 residues. The chain's CDR3 is CATSRVGRAEQYF. The CDR3 DNA reads TGTGCCACCAGCAGAGTAGGCAGGGCCGAGCAGTACTTC. Full variable domain (outside the CDR3, taken from reference TRBV15 and TRBJ2-7): DAMVIQNPRYQVTQFGKPVTLSCSQTLNHNVMYWYQQKSSQAPKLLFHYYDKDFNNEADTPDNFQSRRPNTSFCFLDIRSPGLGDTAMYLCATSRVGRAEQYFGPGTRLTVT.

The chain uses TRBV7-6 and TRBJ1-5; maybe TRBD1 (5 bases). CDR3 size: 14 residues. Germline-derived CDR1 and CDR2 are SGHVS and FNYEAQ. Trimming left V 3 bases short and J 3 bases short, with 9 bases between. The CDR3 sequence is CASSFGDFNQPQHF. In nucleotides, the CDR3 is TGTGCCAGCAGCTTTGGGGACTTCAATCAGCCCCAGCATTTT.

For this clone: The same CDR3 arises from other DNA sequences in this sample as well. DNA of the CDR3: TGTGCCAGCAGCCTGAGCGGGGCGGCGGGAGGGAAGGCCGAGCAGTACTTC. It encodes CASSLSGAAGGKAEQYF. This chain connects TRBV11-1 to TRBJ2-7, with 9 nucleotides matching TRBD2. This CDR3 has 17 residues. Germline lookup yields CDR1 SGHAT and CDR2 FQDESV (reference sequence). V shed 5 bases and J 6 bases; nucleotides not matched to a gene: 17.

The chain couples TRBV25-1 to TRBJ2-1; D might be TRBD2 (6 bases). V was pared by 4 bases and J by 7 bases, with 20 bases between. The CDR3 consists of 16 residues. Germline V gene data show CDR1 as MGHDK and CDR2 as SYGVNS. CDR3 in DNA: TGTGCCAGCAGTGCCGGCTGGGCGGGGTGGAAAAATGAGCAGTTCTTC. This encodes CASSAGWAGWKNEQFF.

The chain joins TRBV15 to TRBJ2-1; 9 nucleotides match TRBD1. The V gene end was trimmed by 1 base and the J gene end by 9 bases; junction bases not matched to a gene: 7. CDR1 is LNHNV and CDR2 is YYDKDF in the germline V gene (reference sequence). The CDR3 loop spans 15 amino acids. The CDR3 here is CATSRVTGGRVEQFF. As DNA, the CDR3 is TGTGCCACCAGCAGAGTGACAGGGGGTCGGGTTGAGCAGTTCTTC.

The V and J genes are TRBV7-2 and TRBJ1-4; D is undetermined. CDR3 length: 14 amino acids. The V gene's germline CDR1 is SGHTA and CDR2 FQGNSA. V gave up 4 bases and J gave up 0 bases, with 6 bases separating them. The CDR3 DNA follows: TGTGCCAGCAGCTCACAAACAACTAATGAAAAACTGTTTTTT. Translation: CASSSQTTNEKLFF.

V gene TRBV7-9 combines with J gene TRBJ1-1; maybe TRBD1 (6 bases). V dropped 6 bases and J dropped 3 bases, with 17 bases sitting between them. The CDR3 is 15 amino acids. CDR1 and CDR2 from the germline V gene are SEHNR and FQNEAQ (reference sequence). The CDR3 here is CASSYPGVRYTEAFF. The CDR3, as DNA: TGTGCCAGCAGTTATCCAGGGGTTCGGTACACTGAAGCTTTCTTT.

The chain joins TRBV2 to TRBJ2-1; 8 bases are a match to TRBD1. Trimming cost V 5 bases and J 5 bases; bases outside gene matches: 5. The CDR3 sequence is 14 residues long. Germline values: CDR1 SNHLY, CDR2 FYNNEI. This CDR3 is CASSLQTGDNEQFF. The CDR3 region has the DNA TGTGCCAGCAGTCTTCAGACAGGGGACAATGAGCAGTTCTTC. The full variable domain, in which reference TRBV2 and TRBJ2-1 provide the parts outside the CDR3, is EPEVTQTPSHQVTQMGQEVILRCVPISNHLYFYWYRQILGQKVEFLVSFYNNEISEKSEIFDDQFSVERPDGSNFTLKIRSTKLEDSAMYFCASSLQTGDNEQFFGPGTRLTVL.

The rearrangement uses TRBV7-8 and TRBJ1-4, with 7 bases matching TRBD1. Germline CDR1 SGHVS, CDR2 FQNEAQ. V lost 5 bases, J lost 10 bases, and 13 bases stayed unmatched. The CDR3 spans 15 residues. The CDR3 region is CASSPDRAWEGKLFF. Here the CDR3 DNA reads TGTGCCAGCAGCCCAGACAGGGCATGGGAGGGAAAACTGTTTTTT.

Turning to this clone: Other nucleotide sequences from this sample produce the same CDR3. The J gene is TRBJ2-1, the V gene TRBV5-1; TRBD1 matches 11 bases. Germline CDR1 is SGHRS and CDR2 is YFSETQ. J gave up 7 bases and V 2 bases, and 2 bases lay outside the gene matches. The CDR3 is 14 residues long. The CDR3 DNA reads TGCGCCAGCAGCTTAGGGACAGGGGGGAATGAGCAGTTCTTC. Its protein is CASSLGTGGNEQFF.

The CDR3 loop is CASSYSITGGSGVQYF. CDR3 DNA sequence: TGTGCCAGCAGTTACTCGATCACAGGGGGCTCCGGGGTGCAGTACTTC. V is TRBV6-5 and J is TRBJ2-7; 9 bases match TRBD1. Germline assignment: CDR1 MNHEY and CDR2 SVGAGI. The CDR3 spans 16 residues. The V segment lost 0 bases and the J segment 9 bases; nucleotides outside the gene matches: 12.

The chain uses TRBV9 and TRBJ2-2; D is ambiguous. Germline V gene data show CDR1 as SGDLS and CDR2 as YYNGEE. V lost 2 bases and J 1 base, leaving 9 bases between the germline ends. The CDR3 consists of 15 residues. The CDR3 spells CASSVDLMNTGELFF. The CDR3 coding sequence is TGTGCCAGCAGCGTTGACTTAATGAACACCGGGGAGCTGTTTTTT.

The rearrangement joins TRBV5-1 to TRBJ2-7; TRBD1 agrees at 7 bases. CDR3 size: 14 residues. Germline assignment: CDR1 SGHRS and CDR2 YFSETQ. V was pared by 4 bases and J by 3 bases, with 7 bases of the junction left unmatched. This chain's CDR3 is CASSLGQTFYEQYF. CDR3 bases: TGCGCCAGCAGCCTGGGACAGACTTTCTACGAGCAGTACTTC.

The chain links TRBV15 to TRBJ2-5; TRBD2 matches at 7 bases. V was clipped by 3 bases and J by 0 bases; unmatched bases: 4. The germline CDR1 and CDR2 sequences are LNHNV and YYDKDF (reference sequence). The CDR3 extends over 15 amino acids. CDR3 nucleotide sequence: TGTGCCACCAGCAGGAAACTAGCGAACCAAGAGACCCAGTACTTC. Translated, it gives CATSRKLANQETQYF.

The gene calls are TRBV2 and TRBJ2-2, with 7 nucleotides matching TRBD2. Trimming at V came to 6 bases and at J to 3 bases, leaving 7 bases not matched to a gene. The CDR3 spans 15 residues. In germline, CDR1 is SNHLY, CDR2 FYNNEI. CDR3 sequence (DNA): TGTGCCAGCAGGGGGACGGGGAGGGACACCGGGGAGCTGTTTTTT. Translating gives CASRGTGRDTGELFF.

The table lists this clone with a count of one. The CDR3 loop reads CASSLEGKKDTGELFF. In nucleotides, the CDR3 is TGTGCCAGCAGCTTAGAAGGGAAAAAGGACACCGGGGAGCTGTTTTTT. The J gene is TRBJ2-2, the V gene TRBV11-2; the D is unclear. V was clipped by 0 bases and J by 3 bases, with 11 bases between them. The CDR3 is 16 amino acids. The germline V gene encodes CDR1 SGHAT and CDR2 FQNNGV.

This clone appeared a single time. The CDR3 region is CASSLEDNSPLHF. CDR3 sequence (DNA): TGTGCCAGCAGCTTAGAAGATAATTCACCCCTCCACTTT. The chain couples TRBV13 to TRBJ1-6, with D unresolved. The CDR3 has 13 amino acids. Trimming shortened V by 1 base and J by 5 bases, and 3 bases separated the two germline ends. CDR1 and CDR2 from the germline V gene are PRHDT and FYEKMQ (reference sequence). The full variable domain, its missing parts supplied by reference TRBV13 and TRBJ1-6, is AAGVIQSPRHLIKEKRETATLKCYPIPRHDTVYWYQQGPGQDPQFLISFYEKMQSDKGSIPDRFSAQQFSDYHSELNMSSLELGDSALYFCASSLEDNSPLHFGNGTRLTVT.

The rearrangement uses TRBV6-1 and TRBJ2-1; D unresolved. The germline gives CDR1 MNHNS, CDR2 SASEGT. V gave up 8 bases and J gave up 3 bases, with 14 bases separating them. CDR3 size: 14 residues. CDR3 DNA sequence: TGTGCCAGCTTCCCCAGCCGAAACTACAATGAGCAGTTCTTC. It specifies CASFPSRNYNEQFF.

The chain uses TRBV14 and TRBJ1-2; no reliable D call. The CDR3 runs to 14 residues. Germline CDR1 and CDR2: SGHDN and FVKESK. The V gene lost 4 bases and the J gene lost 4 bases, with 13 bases spanning the gap. CDR3 nucleotide sequence: TGTGCCAGCAGCCCTCGGACGGCCCTCTATGGCTACACCTTC. The encoded protein is CASSPRTALYGYTF.

The rearrangement links TRBV19 to TRBJ2-7; the D gene is possibly TRBD1 (6 bases). V was trimmed by 4 bases and J by 3 bases, leaving 7 bases between them. The CDR3 spans 12 residues. Germline-derived CDR1 and CDR2 are LNHDA and SQIVND (reference sequence). The CDR3 region has the DNA TGTGCCAGTAGTACAGGGGACTACGAGCAGTACTTC. This translates into CASSTGDYEQYF.

This chain links TRBV7-3 with TRBJ2-7, with 7 bases aligning to TRBD2. The trim removed 4 bases at V and 9 bases at J, leaving 12 bases unmatched. CDR1 is SGHTA and CDR2 is FQGTGA in the germline V gene. This CDR3 comprises 14 residues. Here the CDR3 reads CASSSDGGTGRQYF. In DNA, the CDR3 is TGTGCCAGCAGCTCGGACGGGGGGACCGGGCGGCAGTACTTC.

The chain combines TRBV9 with TRBJ1-2; TRBD1 is a possible D gene (5 bases). Germline assignment: CDR1 SGDLS and CDR2 YYNGEE. The CDR3 length is 14 residues. V was shortened by 3 bases and J by 6 bases, with 15 bases between the two germline ends. Here the CDR3 reads CASSALGGADGYTF. CDR3 nucleotides: TGTGCCAGCAGCGCGCTCGGAGGGGCTGATGGCTACACCTTC.

The V gene is TRBV29-1, the J gene TRBJ1-1, with D perhaps matching TRBD1 (5 bases). V was trimmed by 2 bases and J by 1 base, leaving 8 bases between them. Germline CDR1 reads SQVTM; CDR2 reads ANQGSEA. This CDR3 is built from 13 residues. The CDR3 spells CSVERGSNTEAFF. DNA of the CDR3: TGCAGCGTTGAACGGGGGTCGAACACTGAAGCTTTCTTT.

The chain carries TRBV7-2 and TRBJ1-2; 8 nucleotides agree with TRBD1. Germline V gene sequence: CDR1 SGHTA, CDR2 FQGNSA. V was clipped by 4 bases and J by 8 bases; unmatched bases: 12. This CDR3 spans 15 amino acids. This CDR3 reads CASSSGGVVLKGYTF. The CDR3 DNA is TGTGCCAGCAGCTCAGGGGGCGTCGTCCTAAAGGGCTACACCTTC.

The chain carries TRBV7-2 and TRBJ1-1; 9 bases are a match to TRBD1. The CDR3 is made up of 15 amino acids. After removal of 3 bases from V and 14 bases from J, the junction contained 16 bases not matched to a gene. Germline CDR1 SGHTA, CDR2 FQGNSA. CDR3 DNA sequence: TGTGCCAGCAGCTTTTCGACCGGGACAGGGCAGGGTTTCTTCTTT. As protein: CASSFSTGTGQGFFF.

The CDR3 region has the DNA TGTGCCAGTAGGGGACTAGCGGGATCCTACAATGAGCAGTTCTTC. This translates into CASRGLAGSYNEQFF. The J gene is TRBJ2-1, the V gene TRBV7-5; the D call in the table, TRBD2, was not verified against the DNA. TRBV7-5 is flagged as a pseudogene. This CDR3 spans 15 amino acids.

The chain links TRBV6-5 to TRBJ1-3; 8 nucleotides agree with TRBD1. The CDR3 covers 16 residues. With 3 bases clipped from V and 4 bases from J, the junction kept 8 bases outside the gene matches. Germline-derived CDR1 and CDR2 are MNHEY and SVGAGI. The CDR3 here is CASSYSTGVGGNTIYF. CDR3 coding DNA: TGTGCCAGCAGTTATTCGACAGGGGTAGGAGGAAACACCATATATTTT.